Below, 19 T cell receptor beta chains from the same sample are listed, as sequenced in a study of OX40 agonist ivuxolimab in advanced cancers. Profiling relied on immunoSEQ multiplex PCR, and the TCRdb table lists in-frame clones only, not all of them. The table has about 25,000 clones, around four fifths seen once. The sample in question was CD4+ or CD8+ T cells sorted from blood, obtained in a trial of the OX40 agonist ivuxolimab. These receptors all stem from an adult with an advanced solid tumor such as melanoma, head and neck, liver or kidney cancer.

The chain recombines TRBV2 with TRBJ1-1, with TRBD1 identical over 8 bases. There are 15 residues in the CDR3. V lost 1 base, J lost 2 bases, and 3 bases stayed unmatched. Germline lookup yields CDR1 SNHLY and CDR2 FYNNEI. For the CDR3, the DNA is TGTGCCAGCAGTGAAGGGACAGGGAGAAACACTGAAGCTTTCTTT. Its translation: CASSEGTGRNTEAFF.

The chain carries TRBV2 and TRBJ2-7; D ambiguous. With 4 bases removed from V and 2 bases from J, the gap between germline ends came to 18 bases. Germline-derived CDR1 and CDR2 are SNHLY and FYNNEI. This CDR3 contains 16 residues. CDR3 sequence (DNA): TGTGCCAGCAGTGCGTCTATACTACACATGGCCTACGAGCAGTACTTC. Encoded protein: CASSASILHMAYEQYF.

By share, this clone counts as medium-sized. The chain couples TRBV19 to TRBJ1-2; a weak D match, TRBD1 (6 bases). CDR3 length: 14 residues. Germline V gives CDR1 LNHDA, CDR2 SQIVND (reference sequence). Trimming removed 10 bases from V and 6 bases from J, with 21 bases in between. CDR3 loop: CATRTVTSLDGYTF. In nucleotides, the CDR3 is TGTGCCACCCGGACAGTAACCTCCCTAGATGGCTACACCTTC.

The chain joins TRBV30 to TRBJ2-7, with 13 nucleotides matching TRBD2. Germline trimming cut 1 base from V and 5 bases from J; bases unmatched to any gene: 8. Germline loops: CDR1 GTSNPN, CDR2 SVGIG (reference sequence). The CDR3 contains 16 residues. The CDR3 nucleotides are TGTGCCTGGAGTGGACTAGCGGGGGGCAAGTCCCACGAGCAGTACTTC. Protein: CAWSGLAGGKSHEQYF.

The chain couples TRBV9 to TRBJ1-1, with D unresolved. This CDR3 contains 13 residues. With 0 bases removed from V and 8 bases from J, the gap between germline ends came to 11 bases. Germline CDR1 is SGDLS and CDR2 is YYNGEE. The CDR3 loop reads CASSVVAGAEAFF. In nucleotides, the CDR3 is TGTGCCAGCAGCGTAGTCGCAGGCGCCGAAGCTTTCTTT.

J is TRBJ1-1 and V is TRBV7-7; D gene uncertain. V shed 5 bases and J shed 0 bases, with 7 bases lying between them. Germline V CDR1 and CDR2: SSHAT, FNYEAQ (reference sequence). The CDR3 consists of 13 residues. The CDR3 sequence is CASSVNLNTEAFF. As DNA, the CDR3 is TGTGCCAGCAGCGTCAATTTGAACACTGAAGCTTTCTTT.

In its sample, this clone was seen once. The V gene is TRBV10-2, the J gene TRBJ1-1; no clear D. V dropped 7 bases and J dropped 2 bases, with 14 bases sitting between them. This CDR3 has 14 amino acids. Germline CDR1 is WSHSY and CDR2 is SAAADI. The CDR3 coding sequence is TGCGCCAGCACTTTCGCGGAGTTTAACACTGAAGCTTTCTTT. This translates into CASTFAEFNTEAFF.

The chain has TRBV27 and TRBJ2-3; 11 nucleotides match TRBD2. This CDR3 has 16 amino acids. The V and J ends lost 4 bases and 1 base, in that order; junction bases with no gene match: 4. Germline V gives CDR1 MNHEY, CDR2 SMNVEV (reference sequence). The DNA for the CDR3 is TGTGCCAGCAGTTCACTGACTAGCGGGGGCACAGATACGCAGTATTTT. Translation: CASSSLTSGGTDTQYF.

J is TRBJ2-1 and V is TRBV9, with D tentatively TRBD2 (5 bases). The CDR3 extends over 12 amino acids. Germline CDR1 is SGDLS and CDR2 is YYNGEE. The V end was cut by 4 bases, the J end by 9 bases, with 11 bases between. CDR3 in DNA: TGTGCCAGCAGCCCTTCCAGCGGTGAGCAGTTCTTC. Translated: CASSPSSGEQFF.

The V and J genes are TRBV6-6 and TRBJ2-5; 7 nucleotides agree with TRBD2. Germline V CDR1 and CDR2: MNHNY, SVGAGI (reference sequence). The CDR3 has 16 residues. The J segment lost 1 base and the V segment lost 5 bases, leaving 10 bases of the junction unmatched. The CDR3 coding sequence is TGTGCCAGCAGTCCCCTTGGGGGGGGATTCCAAGAGACCCAGTACTTC. This gives the protein CASSPLGGGFQETQYF.

The chain recombines TRBV2 with TRBJ1-1; D uncertain. Trimming took 4 bases from V and 5 from J, leaving 8 bases between them. The CDR3 extends over 12 amino acids. Germline V lookup: CDR1 SNHLY, CDR2 FYNNEI. The CDR3 DNA is TGTGCCAGCAGTGTAGGGTCGACTGAAGCTTTCTTT. This encodes CASSVGSTEAFF.

The chain employs TRBV18 and TRBJ2-1; D assignment may be TRBD1 or TRBD2 (5 bases each). V was cut by 8 bases and J by 6 bases, with 20 bases left in between. Per germline, CDR1 KGHSH and CDR2 LQKENI. This CDR3 has 15 residues. The CDR3 DNA is TGTGCCAGCCTACCCGGTGGGGGAGCCACCAATGAGCAGTTCTTC. It codes for CASLPGGGATNEQFF.

On this clone itself: A junction boundary mismatches the germline segment, possibly from a read error. The rearrangement links TRBV13 to TRBJ2-5; no firm D call. The germline CDR1 and CDR2 sequences are PRHDT and FYEKMQ (reference sequence). CDR3 size: 14 residues. Here the CDR3 reads CTSSPRRSQETQYF. CDR3 sequence (DNA): TGTACCAGCAGCCCCCGACGGTCCCAAGAGACCCAGTACTTC.

J is TRBJ1-6 and V is TRBV4-2; D unresolved. Germline-derived CDR1 and CDR2 are LGHNA and YNFKEQ. Trimming cost V 1 base and J 4 bases, with 20 bases left between them. This CDR3 has 19 residues. The CDR3 DNA reads as TGTGCCAGCAGCCAAGCTTATTTGGCAGGATCTATTTATAATTCACCCCTCCACTTT. It codes for CASSQAYLAGSIYNSPLHF.

In the case of this clone: This sample includes further DNA sequences coding for the same CDR3. The chain carries TRBV27 and TRBJ2-7; D is perhaps TRBD1 (6 bases). This CDR3 region has 14 residues. The germline CDR1 and CDR2 sequences are MNHEY and SMNVEV (reference sequence). Trimming left V 0 bases short and J 2 bases short, with 8 bases between. CDR3: CASSLSRGPYEQYF. CDR3 DNA: TGTGCCAGCAGTTTATCCAGGGGACCCTACGAGCAGTACTTC.

The CDR3 spells CAISETGINTIYF. CDR3 DNA: TGTGCCATCAGTGAGACAGGAATAAACACCATATATTTT. The chain uses TRBV10-3 and TRBJ1-3; a possible D gene is TRBD1 (5 bases). The CDR3 covers 13 residues. The germline V gene has CDR1 ENHRY and CDR2 SYGVKD. V was clipped by 2 bases and J by 6 bases, with 8 bases between them.

This rearrangement joins TRBV29-1 to TRBJ1-2, with TRBD1 as a possible D gene (5 bases). The V gene's germline CDR1 is SQVTM and CDR2 ANQGSEA. V dropped 4 bases and J dropped 5 bases, with 11 bases sitting between them. The CDR3 spans 12 residues. The CDR3 spells CSVVRGDYGYTF. As DNA, the CDR3 is TGCAGCGTTGTACGGGGGGATTATGGCTACACCTTC.

This clone was observed a few times. The chain couples TRBV11-2 to TRBJ1-1, with a possible D match to TRBD1 (5 bases). The CDR3 contains 12 residues. The germline V gene encodes CDR1 SGHAT and CDR2 FQNNGV. The V gene lost 4 bases and the J gene lost 6 bases, with 9 bases spanning the gap. Written as DNA, the CDR3 is TGTGCCAGCAGCTCGGGGACGCCTGAAGCTTTCTTT. Protein: CASSSGTPEAFF.

This clone came up a few times. V usage is TRBV28 and J usage is TRBJ2-6; D ambiguous. CDR1 and CDR2 from the germline V gene are MDHEN and SYDVKM. The CDR3 spans 17 residues. V was shortened by 4 bases and J by 0 bases, with 13 bases between the two germline ends. The CDR3 sequence is CASSYHRRPSGANVLTF. The CDR3 DNA reads as TGTGCCAGCAGTTACCATAGGCGACCCTCTGGGGCCAACGTCCTGACTTTC.